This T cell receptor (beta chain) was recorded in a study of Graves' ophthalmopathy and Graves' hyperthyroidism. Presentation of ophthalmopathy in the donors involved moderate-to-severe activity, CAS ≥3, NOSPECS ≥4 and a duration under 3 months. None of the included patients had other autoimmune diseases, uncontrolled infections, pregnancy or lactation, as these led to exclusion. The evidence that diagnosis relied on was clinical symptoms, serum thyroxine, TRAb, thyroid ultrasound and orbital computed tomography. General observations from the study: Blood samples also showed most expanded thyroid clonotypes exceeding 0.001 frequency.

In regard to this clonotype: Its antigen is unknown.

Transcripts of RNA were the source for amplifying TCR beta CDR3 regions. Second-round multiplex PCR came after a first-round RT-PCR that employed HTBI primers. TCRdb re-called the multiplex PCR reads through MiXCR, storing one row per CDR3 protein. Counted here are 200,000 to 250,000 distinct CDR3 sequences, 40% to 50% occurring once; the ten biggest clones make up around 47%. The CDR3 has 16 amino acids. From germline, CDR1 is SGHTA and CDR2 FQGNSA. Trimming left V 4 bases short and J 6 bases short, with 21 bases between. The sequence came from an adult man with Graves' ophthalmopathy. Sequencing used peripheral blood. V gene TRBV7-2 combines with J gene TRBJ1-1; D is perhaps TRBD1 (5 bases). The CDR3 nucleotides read TGTGCCAGCAGCTCCATTTTGACAGAAGTCCCCCCTGAAGCTTTCTTT. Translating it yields CASSSILTEVPPEAFF.